The 19 T cell receptor beta chains presented below share a single source sample, sequenced in a study of T cell repertoires in cytomegalovirus infection. Antigen specificity for these receptors is unknown. One entry per CDR3 protein, called by TCRdb with MiXCR from the reads. The sample yields some 900,000 distinct CDR3 sequences, 30% to 35% seen once. This sample comprised cultured CD8+ T cells from PBMCs, obtained from culture after CMV antigen stimulation. The receptors were gathered from a human donor in good health (CMV status not recorded). Some clones in this sample may be carry-over from other donors' samples.

A few counts support this clonotype. The J gene is TRBJ1-1, the V gene TRBV6-1; D call uncertain. The germline CDR1 and CDR2 sequences are MNHNS and SASEGT. The CDR3 spans 13 residues. V was clipped by 0 bases and J by 4 bases, with 6 bases between them. The CDR3 nucleotides are TGTGCCAGCAGTGAAGCGCTGGCCACTGAAGCTTTCTTT. Translated, it gives CASSEALATEAFF.

This clonotype was seen just once. The chain employs TRBV27 and TRBJ2-1; no firm D call. The V gene's germline CDR1 is MNHEY and CDR2 SMNVEV (reference sequence). Trimming pared 3 bases from V and 15 bases from J, leaving 18 bases between. The CDR3 has 13 amino acids. CDR3 sequence (DNA): TGTGCCAGCAGTTTGGTGGTCGGCCAAGGGATGTTCTTC. Translated: CASSLVVGQGMFF.

The V call is TRBV15, the J call TRBJ2-1, with a tentative D call TRBD2 (7 bases). Between the trimmed V and J ends, which lost 2 bases and 9 bases, there was a span of 11 bases. Germline lookup yields CDR1 LNHNV and CDR2 YYDKDF (reference sequence). This CDR3 is 13 amino acids long. Written as DNA, the CDR3 is TGTGCCACCAGCAGACGGGGGGCGCCTGAGCAGTTCTTC. It is translated as CATSRRGAPEQFF. The variable domain in full, with the rest retrieved from reference TRBV15 and TRBJ2-1, is DAMVIQNPRYQVTQFGKPVTLSCSQTLNHNVMYWYQQKSSQAPKLLFHYYDKDFNNEADTPDNFQSRRPNTSFCFLDIRSPGLGDTAMYLCATSRRGAPEQFFGPGTRLTVL.

The chain uses TRBV29-1 and TRBJ1-1; D ambiguous. V lost 3 bases to trimming and J lost 0 bases, with 8 bases between them. This CDR3 spans 13 amino acids. The germline V gene encodes CDR1 SQVTM and CDR2 ANQGSEA. As DNA, the CDR3 is TGCAGCGTTGACCCCAATGTGAACACTGAAGCTTTCTTT. It yields the protein CSVDPNVNTEAFF.

The V call is TRBV6-6, the J call TRBJ1-5; D not resolved. Trimming left V 4 bases short and J 0 bases short, with 19 bases between. The V gene's germline CDR1 is MNHNY and CDR2 SVGAGI (reference sequence). The CDR3 covers 18 residues. The CDR3 nucleotides read TGTGCCAGCAGTTTCGGGATTCGAGACCCTTATAGCAATCAGCCCCAGCATTTT. It yields the protein CASSFGIRDPYSNQPQHF.

This clonotype was counted a few times. The CDR3 reads CASTNDGYNEQFF. In DNA form, the CDR3 reads TGTGCCAGTACCAATGACGGCTACAATGAGCAGTTCTTC. The chain recombines TRBV19 with TRBJ2-1; D not certain. The V gene lost 7 bases and the J gene lost 3 bases, with 10 bases spanning the gap. The CDR3 loop spans 13 amino acids. Germline CDR1 and CDR2: LNHDA and SQIVND (reference sequence).

The chain couples TRBV12-2 to TRBJ1-2. TRBV12-2 is listed as a pseudogene. The CDR3 runs 16 residues. The CDR3 region is CASRLAQSGQNYGYTF. The CDR3, as DNA: TGTGCAAGTCGCTTAGCTCAAAGTGGTCAGAACTATGGCTACACCTTC.

The J gene is TRBJ2-1, the V gene TRBV28; 9 bases fit TRBD2. This CDR3 comprises 16 residues. The V and J ends lost 5 bases and 5 bases, in that order; junction bases with no gene match: 10. Germline CDR1 is MDHEN and CDR2 is SYDVKM. The DNA of the CDR3 is TGTGCCAGCAGTGACCTAGCGGGGATAGGGGACAATGAGCAGTTCTTC. It is translated as CASSDLAGIGDNEQFF.

This chain uses TRBV6-2 or TRBV6-3 with TRBJ1-4; D remains unclear. Between the trimmed V and J ends, which lost 5 bases and 8 bases, there was a span of 18 bases. The germline CDR1 and CDR2 sequences are MNHEY and SVGEGT. CDR3 size: 15 residues. The CDR3 loop reads CASSPADGGIEKLFF. In DNA form, the CDR3 reads TGTGCCAGCAGTCCTGCCGACGGAGGGATCGAAAAACTGTTTTTT.

In this sample, this clonotype turned up once. The CDR3 bases are TGCAGTGCTAGATCCCCCGACAGGGCGACAGAGCAGTACTTC. Its translation is CSARSPDRATEQYF. The rearrangement uses TRBV20-1 and TRBJ2-7, with 7 bases matching TRBD1. The CDR3 has 14 amino acids. Germline V lookup: CDR1 DFQATT, CDR2 SNEGSKA (reference sequence). V dropped 2 bases and J dropped 7; count of bases not matched to a gene: 11.

The chain has TRBV27 and TRBJ2-5; D call uncertain. V gave up 3 bases and J gave up 0 bases, with 11 bases separating them. CDR3 length equals 15 residues. Looked up from germline, CDR1 is MNHEY and CDR2 is SMNVEV (reference sequence). The CDR3 region is CASSFSTRYQETQYF. The CDR3 DNA reads TGTGCCAGCAGTTTCTCGACGCGGTACCAAGAGACCCAGTACTTC.

The gene calls are TRBV7-9 and TRBJ1-5; D gene ambiguous. V lost 5 bases, J lost 5 bases, and 13 bases lay in between. Per the germline V gene, CDR1 is SEHNR and CDR2 is FQNEAQ (reference sequence). CDR3 length: 14 residues. The chain's CDR3 is CASSHNGWDQPQHF. In DNA, the CDR3 is TGTGCCAGCAGCCACAATGGGTGGGATCAGCCCCAGCATTTT.

CDR3 bases: TGTACCAGCAGCTCCGACAGGGGAAAAGAGCAGTTCTTC. Translating gives CTSSSDRGKEQFF. The J gene is TRBJ2-1, the V gene TRBV7-2, with 8 bases matching TRBD1. The CDR3 consists of 13 residues. V lost 4 bases and J lost 10; bases outside the gene matches: 6. The germline CDR1 and CDR2 sequences are SGHTA and FQGNSA.

This clonotype was detected a few times. The chain employs TRBV7-9 and TRBJ2-1, with TRBD1 as a possible D gene (6 bases). CDR3 length: 15 residues. V shed 1 base and J shed 5 bases, with 12 bases lying between them. Germline lookup yields CDR1 SEHNR and CDR2 FQNEAQ (reference sequence). The DNA of the CDR3 is TGTGCCAGCAGCTTAGTCCAGGGGCCCCACAATGAGCAGTTCTTC. Translation: CASSLVQGPHNEQFF. Using reference TRBV7-9 and TRBJ2-1 for the parts outside the CDR3, the full variable domain is DTGVSQNPRHKITKRGQNVTFRCDPISEHNRLYWYRQTLGQGPEFLTYFQNEAQLEKSRLLSDRFSAERPKGSFSTLEIQRTEQGDSAMYLCASSLVQGPHNEQFFGPGTRLTVL.

The chain uses TRBV29-1 and TRBJ1-2, with D uncertain. In germline, CDR1 is SQVTM, CDR2 ANQGSEA. The CDR3 extends over 12 amino acids. Trimming took 1 base from V and 3 from J, leaving 6 bases between them. CDR3 sequence reads: CSVEGRHYGYTF. The CDR3 nucleotides are TGCAGCGTTGAAGGCAGGCACTATGGCTACACCTTC.

This clonotype was counted a few times. The rearrangement uses TRBV4-1 and TRBJ2-1; D uncertain. From germline, CDR1 is MGHRA and CDR2 YSYEKL. The CDR3 covers 14 residues. V lost 1 base and J lost 7, with 11 bases in between. CDR3 loop: CASSQAPGPNEQFF. Here the CDR3 DNA reads TGCGCCAGCAGCCAAGCCCCCGGCCCAAATGAGCAGTTCTTC.

This clonotype was detected a few times. The V and J genes are TRBV5-6 and TRBJ2-3; D is tentatively TRBD1 or TRBD2 (5 bases each). The V end lost 5 bases, the J end lost 2 bases, and 15 bases lay between the germline ends. The germline gives CDR1 SGHDT, CDR2 YYEEEE. The length of the CDR3 is 15 residues. Here the CDR3 reads CASRAGTHPTDTQYF. The CDR3 DNA reads TGTGCCAGCAGGGCCGGGACCCACCCCACAGATACGCAGTATTTT.

This chain connects TRBV2 to TRBJ2-5, with unresolved D. Per the germline V gene, CDR1 is SNHLY and CDR2 is FYNNEI. The CDR3 sequence is 12 residues long. The V end lost 10 bases, the J end lost 5 bases, and 14 bases lay between the germline ends. The CDR3 sequence: CATFVEPETQYF. The DNA of the CDR3 is TGTGCCACCTTTGTGGAACCGGAGACCCAGTACTTC.

The chain combines TRBV20-1 with TRBJ2-5; weak D call: TRBD1 (6 bases). Trimming took off 6 bases at V and 2 bases at J, with 16 bases between the two ends. CDR1 and CDR2 from the germline V gene are DFQATT and SNEGSKA (reference sequence). This CDR3 contains 14 residues. The CDR3 DNA reads TGCAGTGCCAGTGATGACAGGCCACAAGAGACCCAGTACTTC. As protein: CSASDDRPQETQYF.